This T cell receptor beta chain was documented in a study of beta chain features in type 1 diabetes. Sorting based on CD45RO/CCR7/CD25/CD127/CD95/CD27 separated CD4+ naive, central memory, regulatory and stem cell-like memory cells. Sequencing targeted expressed TCRB transcripts, as all isolated RNA had been reverse transcribed. Average reads for naive, central memory and regulatory T cell samples were roughly 3.4 million. This table comes from immunoSEQ multiplex PCR, and its TCRdb copy is limited to in-frame clones, with some not included. The data show about 360,000 clones, with over 9.5% seen just once and 0.015% to 0.02% held by the top ten. Germline V gives CDR1 ENHRY, CDR2 SYGVKD. This CDR3 contains 14 residues. The J segment lost 3 bases and the V segment lost 6 bases, leaving 7 bases of the junction unmatched. This clone has only a few counts.

This chain links TRBV10-3 with TRBJ2-7, with TRBD1 identical over 8 bases. Sequences were obtained from naive CD4+ T cells from blood. The TCR comes from a man aged 18 to 35 in good health. The chain's CDR3 is CAIRAGTGNYEQYF. The CDR3 bases are TGTGCCATCAGAGCCGGGACAGGAAACTACGAGCAGTACTTC.